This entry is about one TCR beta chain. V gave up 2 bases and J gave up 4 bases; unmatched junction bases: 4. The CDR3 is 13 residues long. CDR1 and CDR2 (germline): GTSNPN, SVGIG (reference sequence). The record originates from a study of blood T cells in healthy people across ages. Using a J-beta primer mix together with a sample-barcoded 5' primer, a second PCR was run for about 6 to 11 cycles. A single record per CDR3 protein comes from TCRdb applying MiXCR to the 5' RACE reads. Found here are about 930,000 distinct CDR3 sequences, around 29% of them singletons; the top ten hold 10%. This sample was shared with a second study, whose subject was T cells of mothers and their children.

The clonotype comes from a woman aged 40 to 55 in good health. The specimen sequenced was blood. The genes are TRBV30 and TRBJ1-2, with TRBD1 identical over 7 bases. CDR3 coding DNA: TGTGCCTGGAGTTCCTCAGGGGGCTATGGCTACACCTTC. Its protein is CAWSSSGGYGYTF.